Listed below are T cell receptor beta chains from one sample, sequenced in a study of cytomegalovirus exposure and HLA in healthy donors. Clones were read by immunoSEQ multiplex PCR, and TCRdb kept only the in-frame ones, dropping some. The sample has over 120,000 clones, 70% to 85% seen once. Sequenced: PBMCs. All receptors come from a man aged 30-40 years in good health and CMV-seropositive. The conserved cysteine and the conserved F or W are not part of the CDR3 here. The order of the fields is V gene, J gene, CDR3 protein.

>TRBV19|TRBJ2-3
ASSFPGLAYTQY
>TRBV5-1|TRBJ2-7
ASSLGLGLAVYEQY
>TRBV5-1|TRBJ2-5
ASSLGQGLETQY
>TRBV10-3|TRBJ1-3
AISERQGYSGNTIY
>TRBV13|TRBJ2-5
ASSLSPGRQVETQY
>TRBV5-4|TRBJ1-1
ASSTRTGMNTEAF
>TRBV6-1|TRBJ2-1
ASLSTSGTYNEQF
>TRBV30|TRBJ1-4
AWSQGTEKLF
>TRBV27|TRBJ2-3
ASSRTGGADTQY
>TRBV4-2|TRBJ1-1
ASSPEGRADLEAF
>TRBV7-9|TRBJ2-7
ASSPSDHSYEQY
>TRBV7-6|TRBJ1-2
ASSAQPGTGNGYT
>TRBV6-1|TRBJ2-3
ASSETGTGSTDTQY
>TRBV5-1|TRBJ2-1
ASSLATGSYNEQF
>TRBV11-3|TRBJ2-7
ASSLDSSGSYEQY
>TRBV7-2|TRBJ2-5
ASSFGLPLETQY
>TRBV7-3|TRBJ1-1
ASSLREGTEAF
>TRBV13|TRBJ2-7
ASNKPGGDEQY
>TRBV19|TRBJ2-5
ASSLAGIQETQY
>TRBV4-1|TRBJ1-6
ASSQRGRQGKNSPLH
>TRBV27|-
ASSSAGRFEYEQY
>TRBV28|TRBJ2-7
ASSSRTTTISEQY
>TRBV5-1|TRBJ2-5
ASSLAGTRGQETQY
>TRBV29-1|TRBJ1-4
SARGLNEKLF
>TRBV19|TRBJ1-5
ASSMLEFSNQPQH
>TRBV6-1|TRBJ2-3
ASSLLASSTDTQY
>TRBV19|TRBJ1-1
ASSIGNRGPGEAF
>TRBV11-2|TRBJ2-5
ASSLGTGQQETQY
>TRBV19|TRBJ2-3
ASSLQAPTDTQY
>TRBV4-1|TRBJ1-5
ASSPRQVGNSSNQPQH
>TRBV6-5|TRBJ2-1
ASWTSGSGNEQF
>TRBV7-9|TRBJ2-7
ASGLQGAGYEQY
>TRBV5-1|TRBJ1-1
ASSPGGQGDTEAF
>TRBV6-5|TRBJ2-1
ASFYTLAGVNEQF
>TRBV10-2|TRBJ1-6
ASSEAGSNSPLH
>TRBV4-1|TRBJ1-5
ASSHWDSDQPQH
>TRBV7-2|TRBJ2-1
ASSFGDRDNEQF
>TRBV15|TRBJ2-5
ATSRDRTSVETQY
>TRBV18|TRBJ1-2
ASSPPGHDYGYT
>TRBV19|TRBJ2-2
ASSIEDRTNTGELF
>TRBV28|TRBJ2-7
ASSSPRGGRFDEQY
>TRBV7-2|TRBJ2-2
ASSFGGASTGELF
>TRBV7-9|TRBJ2-2
ASNTPSERGGLTGELF
>TRBV6-5|TRBJ2-3
ASSYSSSGGANTQY
>TRBV29-1|TRBJ2-7
SVRSGSYEQY
>TRBV18|TRBJ2-1
ASSPSEAGVSYNEQF
>TRBV28|TRBJ2-3
ASDPPGLAGSDTQY
>TRBV10-3|TRBJ1-1
AISDPGRGSTEAF
>TRBV6-6|TRBJ2-4
ASSQPHGTQNIQY
>TRBV28|TRBJ2-7
ASSTGQGTYEQY
>TRBV5-1|TRBJ2-1
ASSPGEGGAHNEQF
>TRBV7-9|TRBJ2-1
ASSLVLAGTNEQF
>TRBV28|TRBJ1-5
ASSPLAGGGQPQH
>TRBV5-1|TRBJ2-7
ASSLGSSYEQY
>TRBV6-5|TRBJ1-2
ASSYSGGGGGYT
>TRBV29-1|TRBJ2-3
SVGTGGTDTQY
>TRBV7-2|TRBJ2-5
ASSIGRVPPGETQY
>TRBV18|TRBJ2-1
ASSPRDSGYNEQF
>TRBV30|TRBJ2-7
AWSSYPPGGEQY
>TRBV20-1|TRBJ1-1
SARPGTEAF